A selection of T cell receptor beta chains follows, all from one sample in a study of blood T cell repertoires in COVID-19. Clones were sequenced by immunoSEQ multiplex PCR, and TCRdb holds only the in-frame ones, with some missing. The profile covers under 170,000 clones, with 84% appearing a single time and over 2% taken by the ten largest. Sample: peripheral blood. The receptors originated from a man in his 70s with acute or convalescent COVID-19. The CDR3 runs from the conserved cysteine through the conserved F or W. The D gene is left open where the match is weak. Clone size is shown for a subset of rows, as once, few, many or a class of expanded clone.

j_call | cdr3_length | clone_size | v_call | d_call | cdr3_nt | cdr3_aa
TRBJ2-3 | 18 | - | TRBV3-1/TRBV3-2 | TRBD2 | TGTGCCAGCAGCCCTTTGGTGGGACTAGCGGGGGGGCCCGGTACGCAGTATTTT | CASSPLVGLAGGPGTQYF
TRBJ2-7 | 12 | - | TRBV6-5 | - | TGTGCCAGCCAGGACACGACCTACGAGCAGTACTTC | CASQDTTYEQYF
TRBJ1-2 | 10 | few | TRBV9 | - | TGTGCCAGCAGCGGTCTAGGCTACACCTTC | CASSGLGYTF
TRBJ1-2 | 14 | - | TRBV6-1 | - | TGTGCCAGCAGTGAAAGGTCAGGGGAATATGGCTACACCTTC | CASSERSGEYGYTF
TRBJ2-7 | 17 | - | TRBV4-1 | TRBD1 | TGCGCTAGCATCACAGGGGAATTCCTTATTTTCGGTTACGAGCAGTACTTC | CASITGEFLIFGYEQYF
TRBJ1-4 | 15 | - | TRBV6-6 | TRBD1 | TGTGCCAGCAGAGACCGGACAGGGTTACTTGAAAAACTGTTTTTT | CASRDRTGLLEKLFF
TRBJ2-2 | 16 | - | TRBV3-1/TRBV3-2 | TRBD1 | TGTGCCAGCAGCCTTAACCAACAGGGGGAGGCCGGGGAGCTGTTTTTT | CASSLNQQGEAGELFF
TRBJ2-1 | 19 | - | TRBV4-1 | TRBD2 | TGCGCCAGCAGCCCCCGCCGGGGGACTAGCGGGAGAGGCACCAATGAGCAGTTCTTC | CASSPRRGTSGRGTNEQFF
TRBJ2-7 | 13 | few | TRBV5-6 | - | TGTGCCAGTAAATTACAGTTAACCTACGAGCAGTACTTC | CASKLQLTYEQYF
TRBJ2-1 | 14 | - | TRBV5-1 | TRBD2 | TGCGCCAGCACTATTACTAGCGGAAGTTCTGAGCAGTTCTTC | CASTITSGSSEQFF
TRBJ2-7 | 16 | - | TRBV11-2 | TRBD1 | TGTGCCAGCAGCTTAGATTGGGGGGCAGGGGGCAAAGAGCAGTACTTC | CASSLDWGAGGKEQYF
TRBJ2-5 | 16 | - | TRBV6-1 | - | TGTGCCAGCAGTGAAACTAAAGGATCGGCCCAAGAGACCCAGTACTTC | CASSETKGSAQETQYF
TRBJ1-6 | 14 | - | TRBV6-2/TRBV6-3 | TRBD1 | TGTGCCAGCAGCATGGACAGGGAGAATTCACCCCTCCACTTT | CASSMDRENSPLHF
TRBJ1-5 | 15 | - | TRBV15 | TRBD1 | TGTGCCACCAGCACGACAGGGGGTCAGAGACAGCCCCAGCATTTT | CATSTTGGQRQPQHF
TRBJ2-1 | 17 | - | TRBV7-9 | - | TGTGCCAGCAGCTTAGTCCAGCGGACGACCCTCTGGGATGAGCAGTTCTTC | CASSLVQRTTLWDEQFF
TRBJ2-7 | 15 | - | TRBV6-5 | TRBD1 | TGTGCCAGCAGCTCCCGGGACAGGGGGTCCTACGAGCAGTACTTC | CASSSRDRGSYEQYF
TRBJ2-3 | 15 | - | TRBV19 | TRBD2 | TGTGCCAGTAGTCCCCAGCGGGGGCTTCAAGATACGCAGTATTTT | CASSPQRGLQDTQYF
TRBJ1-1 | 13 | - | TRBV12-3/TRBV12-4 | - | TGTGCCAGCAGTTTGAGAGTGGACACTGAAGCTTTCTTT | CASSLRVDTEAFF
TRBJ2-1 | 18 | - | TRBV7-9 | TRBD2 | TGTGCCAGCAGCTTAGTATTGCGCGGGGGGACGATTTACAATGAGCAGTTCTTC | CASSLVLRGGTIYNEQFF
TRBJ1-5 | 13 | - | TRBV7-6 | - | TGTGCCAGCAGCTTAGGCGGGTGGCAGCCCCAGCATTTT | CASSLGGWQPQHF
TRBJ2-2 | 14 | - | TRBV7-8 | - | TGTGCCAGCAGCTTCACAGGGTTCACCGGGGAGCTGTTTTTT | CASSFTGFTGELFF
TRBJ2-2 | 15 | - | TRBV5-1 | TRBD2 | TGCGCCAGCAGCCCACTTAGCGGGACCACCGGGGAGCTGTTTTTT | CASSPLSGTTGELFF
TRBJ1-2 | 13 | - | TRBV11-2 | - | TGTGCCAGTTCGGGACAATTTAACTATGGCTACACCTTC | CASSGQFNYGYTF